This T cell receptor (beta chain) originates from a study of shared clonotypes between healthy human individuals. The wider study: Donors had three CD4 naive, three CD4 memory, two CD8 naive and one CD8 memory plate apiece. Findings and limits, study-wide: Unshared clonotypes carried lower generation probabilities than those common to all four donors.

A remark on this clone: The antigen is not known.

Germline lookup yields CDR1 MDHEN and CDR2 SYDVKM. Between the trimmed V and J ends, which lost 2 bases and 2 bases, there was a span of 15 bases. This CDR3 is built from 16 residues. The table came from immunoSEQ multiplex PCR; TCRdb's copy has only in-frame clones and leaves some out. The sample shows 2.3 million or so clones, 85% to 95% of them seen only once. Division of CD4+ cells produced a CD45RA+ naive subset and a CD45RA-negative memory subset. V and J are TRBV28 and TRBJ1-1; weak D call: TRBD1 (6 bases). This receptor was identified in a man aged 18-30 years in good health. Some clones in this sample may be carry-over from other donors' samples. Source material: naive CD4+ T cells from PBMCs. Subset specified: CD45RA+ positively selected. The CDR3 DNA reads as TGTGCCAGCAGTTTACCGCCGGGGGCGGGCAACACTGAAGCTTTCTTT. Translation: CASSLPPGAGNTEAFF.